This TCR beta chain was sequenced during a study of blood T cell repertoires in COVID-19. The wider study: Sites in the United States, Italy and Spain provided acute and convalescent COVID-19 samples. The analysed material was cDNA or gDNA that came from T cells, B-cell-depleted T cells, or PBMCs.

Original methodology: Estimates of nucleated cell counts were drawn from the amplification of reference gene primers. Here immunoSEQ multiplex PCR was the method, and the copy in TCRdb shows in-frame clones only, minus some. V and J calls and clone size come straight from that table; D and trimming were deduced from the DNA. The repertoire consists of 210,000 or so clones, with roughly 81% occurring once and the leading ten covering 7.6%. In germline, CDR1 is LNHDA, CDR2 SQIVND (reference sequence). This CDR3 comprises 14 residues. Trimming took off 7 bases at V and 1 base at J, with 10 bases between the two ends.

The sequence was collected from a woman aged 45 to 65 with active or convalescent COVID-19. The gene calls are TRBV19 and TRBJ2-2, with D perhaps matching TRBD2 (5 bases). The sample consisted of peripheral blood. Written as DNA, the CDR3 is TGTGCCAGTACTACCGGGATGAACACCGGGGAGCTGTTTTTT. This gives the protein CASTTGMNTGELFF.